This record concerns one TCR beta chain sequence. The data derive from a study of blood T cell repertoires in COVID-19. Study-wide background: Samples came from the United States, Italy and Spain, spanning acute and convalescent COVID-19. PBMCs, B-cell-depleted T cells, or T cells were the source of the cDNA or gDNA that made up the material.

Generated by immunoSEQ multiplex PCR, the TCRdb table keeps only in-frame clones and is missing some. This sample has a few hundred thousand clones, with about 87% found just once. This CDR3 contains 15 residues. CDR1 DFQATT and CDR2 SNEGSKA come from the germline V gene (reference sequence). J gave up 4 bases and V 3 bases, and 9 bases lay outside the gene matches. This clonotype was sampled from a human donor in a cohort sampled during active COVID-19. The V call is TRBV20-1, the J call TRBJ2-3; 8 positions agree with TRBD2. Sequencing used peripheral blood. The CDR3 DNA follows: TGCAGTGCTAGTAGGGGACTAGTAACCTCAGATACGCAGTATTTT. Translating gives CSASRGLVTSDTQYF.